One T cell receptor beta chain is described in this entry. This sample stems from a study of control samples from healthy donors and cancer patients. Here immunoSEQ multiplex PCR was the method, and the copy in TCRdb shows in-frame clones only, minus some. The sample yields roughly 130,000 clones, over 75% seen once. The CDR3 loop spans 16 amino acids. Unmatched junction bases numbered 9, after V lost 3 bases and J lost 10 bases. Per germline, CDR1 WNHNN and CDR2 SYGVQD (reference sequence). The receptor comes from a man aged 50 to 60 in good health. The chain combines TRBV10-1 with TRBJ2-1; 13 bases align to TRBD2. Sequenced material: blood. The CDR3 DNA reads TGCGCCAGCAGTGAAGACCGGGGACTAGCGGGACGAGAGCAGTTCTTC. The encoded protein is CASSEDRGLAGREQFF.